Listed here are 5 T cell receptor beta chains from one sample, sequenced in a study of blood T cells in healthy people across ages. Primed by a sample-barcoded 5' primer and a J-beta primer mix, a second PCR proceeded for 7 to 11 cycles. Via MiXCR, TCRdb re-called the 5' RACE reads, giving one row per CDR3 protein. The sample has around 800,000 distinct CDR3 sequences; under 30% are singletons. In addition, the sample was reused for a study of T cells of mothers and their children.

Material: blood. The receptors were sampled from a boy under 18 in good health.

The chain carries TRBV20-1 and TRBJ2-6; 9 bases are shared with TRBD1. J lost 0 bases, V lost 6 bases, and 3 bases had no gene match. The CDR3 length is 15 residues. Germline V gene sequence: CDR1 DFQATT, CDR2 SNEGSKA (reference sequence). CDR3 DNA sequence: TGCAGTGCCCGACAGGGGGGCTCTGGGGCCAACGTCCTGACTTTC. As protein: CSARQGGSGANVLTF.

Here the CDR3 DNA reads TGCGCCAGCACTTACTCCATCGCCCGAAGCACCGGGGAGCTGTTTTTT. The encoded protein is CASTYSIARSTGELFF. This chain uses TRBV5-1 with TRBJ2-2; D is ambiguous. This CDR3 contains 16 residues. V was shortened by 6 bases and J by 4 bases, with 19 bases between the two germline ends. Germline V lookup: CDR1 SGHRS, CDR2 YFSETQ.

This chain uses TRBV12-3 or TRBV12-4 with TRBJ1-2; unclear D gene. Trimming stripped 3 bases from V and 8 bases from J, with 16 bases between. The CDR3 is 14 amino acids. CDR3 sequence: CASSFSPSSRGYTF. CDR3 sequence (DNA): TGTGCCAGCAGTTTCTCCCCCTCATCTAGGGGCTACACCTTC.

This clonotype has more than one count but fewer than ten. This chain links TRBV2 with TRBJ2-3, with D possibly matching TRBD1 (5 bases). The V and J ends lost 4 bases and 4 bases respectively, with 9 bases between them. Germline CDR1 reads SNHLY; CDR2 reads FYNNEI. This CDR3 has 13 residues. The CDR3, as DNA: TGTGCCAGCAGTGGGCAGGGTCCAGATACGCAGTATTTT. Its translation: CASSGQGPDTQYF.

The chain joins TRBV5-1 to TRBJ2-2; D might be TRBD2 (6 bases). Germline CDR1 reads SGHRS; CDR2 reads YFSETQ. The CDR3 is 19 residues long. V was shortened by 4 bases and J by 0 bases, with 22 bases between the two germline ends. The CDR3 spells CASSQPPGLPESNTGELFF. As DNA, the CDR3 is TGCGCCAGCAGCCAACCCCCGGGACTCCCTGAATCGAACACCGGGGAGCTGTTTTTT.